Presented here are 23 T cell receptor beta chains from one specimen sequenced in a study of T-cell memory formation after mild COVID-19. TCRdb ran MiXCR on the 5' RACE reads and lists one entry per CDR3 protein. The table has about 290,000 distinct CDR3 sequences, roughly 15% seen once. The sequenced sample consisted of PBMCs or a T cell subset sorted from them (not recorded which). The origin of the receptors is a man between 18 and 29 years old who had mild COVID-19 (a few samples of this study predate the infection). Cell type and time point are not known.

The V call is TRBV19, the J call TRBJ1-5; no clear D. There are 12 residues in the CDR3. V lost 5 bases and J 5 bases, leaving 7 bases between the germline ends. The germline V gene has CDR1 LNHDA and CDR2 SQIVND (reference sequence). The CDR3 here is CASSEIYQPQHF. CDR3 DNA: TGTGCCAGTAGTGAGATATATCAGCCCCAGCATTTT.

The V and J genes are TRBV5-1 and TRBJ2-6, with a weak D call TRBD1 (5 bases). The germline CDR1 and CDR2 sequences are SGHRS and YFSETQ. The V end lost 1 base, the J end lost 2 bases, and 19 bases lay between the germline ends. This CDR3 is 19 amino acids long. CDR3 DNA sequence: TGCGCCAGCAGCTTGATTGGGATAAGGGGAAAGGCTGGGGCCAACGTCCTGACTTTC. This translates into CASSLIGIRGKAGANVLTF.

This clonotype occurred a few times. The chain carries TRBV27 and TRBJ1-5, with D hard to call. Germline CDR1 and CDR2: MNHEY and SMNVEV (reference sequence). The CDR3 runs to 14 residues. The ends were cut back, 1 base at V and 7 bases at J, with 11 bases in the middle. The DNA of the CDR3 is TGTGCCAGCAGTTTATTAGGGTCTGAACAGCCCCAGCATTTT. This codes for CASSLLGSEQPQHF.

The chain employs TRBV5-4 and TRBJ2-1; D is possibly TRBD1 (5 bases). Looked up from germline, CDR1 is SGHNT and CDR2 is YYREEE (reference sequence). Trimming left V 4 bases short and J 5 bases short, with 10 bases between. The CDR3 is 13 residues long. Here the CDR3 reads CASSVTTDNEQFF. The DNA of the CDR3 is TGTGCCAGCAGCGTGACGACAGACAATGAGCAGTTCTTC.

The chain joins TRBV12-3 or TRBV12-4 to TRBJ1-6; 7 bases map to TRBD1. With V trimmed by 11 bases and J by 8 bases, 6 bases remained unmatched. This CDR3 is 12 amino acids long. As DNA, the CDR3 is TGTGCCTGCGGGACAGCCTATTCACCCCTCCACTTT. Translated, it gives CACGTAYSPLHF.

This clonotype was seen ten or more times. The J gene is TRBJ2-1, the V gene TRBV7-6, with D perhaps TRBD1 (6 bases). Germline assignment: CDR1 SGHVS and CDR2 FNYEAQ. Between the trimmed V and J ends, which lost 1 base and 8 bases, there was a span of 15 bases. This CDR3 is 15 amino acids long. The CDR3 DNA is TGTGCCAGCAGCTTAGAGGATGGCAGGGGACATGAGCAGTTCTTC. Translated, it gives CASSLEDGRGHEQFF.

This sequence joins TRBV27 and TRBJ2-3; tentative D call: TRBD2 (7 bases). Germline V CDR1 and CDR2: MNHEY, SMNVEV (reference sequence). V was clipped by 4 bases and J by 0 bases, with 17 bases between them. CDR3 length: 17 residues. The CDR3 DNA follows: TGTGCCAGCAGTTCTGGACGTGGGGGGGGCAGCACAGATACGCAGTATTTT. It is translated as CASSSGRGGGSTDTQYF.

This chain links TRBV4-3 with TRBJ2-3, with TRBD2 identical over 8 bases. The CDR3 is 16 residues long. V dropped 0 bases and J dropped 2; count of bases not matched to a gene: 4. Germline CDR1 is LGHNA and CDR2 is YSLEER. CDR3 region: CASSQDDGGDTDTQYF. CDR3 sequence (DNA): TGCGCCAGCAGCCAAGACGACGGGGGGGACACAGATACGCAGTATTTT.

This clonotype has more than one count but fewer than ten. The CDR3 coding sequence is TGTGCCACCGGTAGAACAGCATCGAACACTGAAGCTTTCTTT. Translation gives CATGRTASNTEAFF. The V call is TRBV10-3, the J call TRBJ1-1; D is unclear. Germline CDR1 is ENHRY and CDR2 is SYGVKD. V lost 10 bases, J lost 1 base, and 16 bases lay in between. CDR3 length equals 14 residues.

CDR3 in amino acids: CSSVVTIEGGEAFF. DNA for the CDR3: TGCAGCTCTGTGGTAACCATTGAGGGAGGAGAAGCTTTCTTT. The chain joins TRBV29-1 to TRBJ1-1; unclear D gene. Germline V CDR1 and CDR2: SQVTM, ANQGSEA. This CDR3 region has 14 residues. Trimming stripped 8 bases from V and 8 bases from J, with 24 bases between.

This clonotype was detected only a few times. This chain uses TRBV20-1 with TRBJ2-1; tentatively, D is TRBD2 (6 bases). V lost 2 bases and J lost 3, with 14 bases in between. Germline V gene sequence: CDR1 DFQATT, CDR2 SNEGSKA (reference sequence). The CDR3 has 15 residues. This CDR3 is CSARKGGDYYNEQFF. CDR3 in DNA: TGCAGTGCTAGAAAGGGAGGTGACTACTACAATGAGCAGTTCTTC.

For the CDR3, the DNA is TGTGCCAGCAGCTTATTTGGGGGACCAAACTATGGCTACACCTTC. Its translation is CASSLFGGPNYGYTF. V gene TRBV7-9 combines with J gene TRBJ1-2; D may be TRBD1 (5 bases). Germline V lookup: CDR1 SEHNR, CDR2 FQNEAQ (reference sequence). The CDR3 totals 15 residues. Trimming pared 2 bases from V and 2 bases from J, leaving 12 bases between.

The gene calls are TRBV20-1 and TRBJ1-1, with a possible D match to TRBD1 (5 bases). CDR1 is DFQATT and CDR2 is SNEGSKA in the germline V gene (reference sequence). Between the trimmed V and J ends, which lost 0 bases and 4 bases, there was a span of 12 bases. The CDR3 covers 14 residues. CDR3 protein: CSARDRLGATEAFF. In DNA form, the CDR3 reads TGCAGTGCTAGAGATCGTTTAGGGGCCACTGAAGCTTTCTTT.

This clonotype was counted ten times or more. DNA of the CDR3: TGCGCCAGCAGCTTGGGTCCGGGGTCCTACGAGCAGTACTTC. Translated, it gives CASSLGPGSYEQYF. The chain combines TRBV5-1 with TRBJ2-7, with a possible D match to TRBD2 (5 bases). Trimming left V 0 bases short and J 1 base short, with 8 bases between. The CDR3 is 14 amino acids. The germline gives CDR1 SGHRS, CDR2 YFSETQ. Based on the CDR3 plus reference TRBV5-1 and TRBJ2-7, the full variable domain is KAGVTQTPRYLIKTRGQQVTLSCSPISGHRSVSWYQQTPGQGLQFLFEYFSETQRNKGNFPGRFSGRQFSNSRSEMNVSTLELGDSALYLCASSLGPGSYEQYFGPGTRLTVT.

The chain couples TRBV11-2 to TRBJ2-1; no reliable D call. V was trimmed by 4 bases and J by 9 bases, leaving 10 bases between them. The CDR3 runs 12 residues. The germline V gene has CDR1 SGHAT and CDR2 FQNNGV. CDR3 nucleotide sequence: TGTGCCAGCAGCTCGTCTAGTGTTGAGCAGTTCTTC. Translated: CASSSSSVEQFF.

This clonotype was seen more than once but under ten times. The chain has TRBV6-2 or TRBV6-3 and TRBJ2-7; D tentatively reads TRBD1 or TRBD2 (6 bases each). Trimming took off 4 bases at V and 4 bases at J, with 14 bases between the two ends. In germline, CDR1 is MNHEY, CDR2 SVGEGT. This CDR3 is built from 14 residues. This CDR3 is CASSFSGDKYEQYF. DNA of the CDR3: TGTGCCAGCAGTTTTTCGGGGGACAAGTACGAGCAGTACTTC.

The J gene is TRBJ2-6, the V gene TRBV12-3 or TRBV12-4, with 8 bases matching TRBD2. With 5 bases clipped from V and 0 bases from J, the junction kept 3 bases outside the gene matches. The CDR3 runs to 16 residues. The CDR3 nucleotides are TGTGCCAGCAGTCCCGGGAGGGGCTCTGGGGCCAACGTCCTGACTTTC. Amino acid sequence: CASSPGRGSGANVLTF.

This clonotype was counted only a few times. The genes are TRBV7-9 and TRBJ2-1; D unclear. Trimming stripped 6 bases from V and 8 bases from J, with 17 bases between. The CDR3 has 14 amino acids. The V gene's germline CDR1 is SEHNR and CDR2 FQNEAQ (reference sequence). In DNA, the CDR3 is TGTGCCAGCAGACCCCCTGGATGGGTACATGAGCAGTTCTTC. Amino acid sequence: CASRPPGWVHEQFF.

CDR3 nucleotide sequence: TGTGCCAGCAGTGAATCGGGTTTGAACACTGAAGCTTTCTTT. Translation gives CASSESGLNTEAFF. The chain joins TRBV6-1 to TRBJ1-1; D is ambiguous. Germline V gene lookup returns CDR1 MNHNS and CDR2 SASEGT. V was clipped by 2 bases and J by 0 bases, with 7 bases between them. CDR3 size: 14 residues.

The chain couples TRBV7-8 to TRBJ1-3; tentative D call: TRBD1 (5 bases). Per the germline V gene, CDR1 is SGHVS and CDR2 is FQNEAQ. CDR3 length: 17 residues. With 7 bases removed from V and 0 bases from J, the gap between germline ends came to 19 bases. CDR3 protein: CASNRGTLKSSGNTIYF. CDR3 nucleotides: TGTGCCAGCAACCGAGGGACTCTCAAAAGCTCTGGAAACACCATATATTTT.

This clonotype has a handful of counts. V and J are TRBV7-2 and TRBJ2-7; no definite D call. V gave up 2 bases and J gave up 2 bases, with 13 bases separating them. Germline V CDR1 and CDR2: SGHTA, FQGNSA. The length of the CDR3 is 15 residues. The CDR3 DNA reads TGTGCCAGCAGCTTACGACTCACGGGCCCCTACGAGCAGTACTTC. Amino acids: CASSLRLTGPYEQYF.

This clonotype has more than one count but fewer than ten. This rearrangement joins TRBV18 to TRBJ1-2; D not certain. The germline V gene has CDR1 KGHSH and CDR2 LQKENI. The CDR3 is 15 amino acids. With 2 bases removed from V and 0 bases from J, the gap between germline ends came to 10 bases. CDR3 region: CASSPDSTPNYGYTF. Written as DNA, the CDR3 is TGTGCCAGCTCACCAGACTCGACACCTAACTATGGCTACACCTTC.

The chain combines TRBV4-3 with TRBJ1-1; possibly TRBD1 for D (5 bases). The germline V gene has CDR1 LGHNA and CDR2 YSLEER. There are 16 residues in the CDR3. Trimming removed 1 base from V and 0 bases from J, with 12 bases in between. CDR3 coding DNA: TGCGCCAGCAGCCAAGGTGAGACAGTTATGAACACTGAAGCTTTCTTT. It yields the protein CASSQGETVMNTEAFF.